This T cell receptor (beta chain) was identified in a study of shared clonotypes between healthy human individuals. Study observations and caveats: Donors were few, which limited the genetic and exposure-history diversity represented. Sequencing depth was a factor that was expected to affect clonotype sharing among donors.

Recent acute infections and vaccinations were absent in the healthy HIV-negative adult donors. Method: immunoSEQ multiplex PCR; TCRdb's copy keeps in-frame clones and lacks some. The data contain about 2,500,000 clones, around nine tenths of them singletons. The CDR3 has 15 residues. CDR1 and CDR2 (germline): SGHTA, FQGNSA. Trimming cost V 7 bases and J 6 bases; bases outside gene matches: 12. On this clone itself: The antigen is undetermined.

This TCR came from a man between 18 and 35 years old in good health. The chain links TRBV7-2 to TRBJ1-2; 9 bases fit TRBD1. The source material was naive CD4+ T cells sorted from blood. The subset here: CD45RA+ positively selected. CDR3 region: CASKTTGQGKDGYTF. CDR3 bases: TGTGCCAGCAAAACCACCGGACAGGGGAAAGATGGCTACACCTTC.